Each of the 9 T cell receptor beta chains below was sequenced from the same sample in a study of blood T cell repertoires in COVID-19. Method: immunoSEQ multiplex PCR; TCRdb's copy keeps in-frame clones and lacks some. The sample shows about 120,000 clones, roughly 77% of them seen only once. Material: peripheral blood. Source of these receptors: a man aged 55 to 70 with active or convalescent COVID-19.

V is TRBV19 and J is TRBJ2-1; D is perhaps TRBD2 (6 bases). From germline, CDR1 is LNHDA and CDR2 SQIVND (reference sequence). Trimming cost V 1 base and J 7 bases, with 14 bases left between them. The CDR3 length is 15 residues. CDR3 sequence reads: CASSIAGEGVNEQFF. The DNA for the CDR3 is TGTGCCAGTAGTATAGCGGGAGAAGGAGTAAATGAGCAGTTCTTC.

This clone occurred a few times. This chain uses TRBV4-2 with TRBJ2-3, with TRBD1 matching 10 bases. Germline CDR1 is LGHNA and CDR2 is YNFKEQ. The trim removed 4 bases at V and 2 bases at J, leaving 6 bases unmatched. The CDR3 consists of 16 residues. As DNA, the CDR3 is TGTGCCAGCAGCCCACCGGGACAGGGGCACACAGATACGCAGTATTTT. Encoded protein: CASSPPGQGHTDTQYF.

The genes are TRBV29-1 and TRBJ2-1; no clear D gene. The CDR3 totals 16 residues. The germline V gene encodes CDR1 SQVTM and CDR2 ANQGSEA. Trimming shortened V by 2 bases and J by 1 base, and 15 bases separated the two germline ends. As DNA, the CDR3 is TGCAGCGTTGAAACCCCTGATGCAGGTTCCTACAATGAGCAGTTCTTC. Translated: CSVETPDAGSYNEQFF.

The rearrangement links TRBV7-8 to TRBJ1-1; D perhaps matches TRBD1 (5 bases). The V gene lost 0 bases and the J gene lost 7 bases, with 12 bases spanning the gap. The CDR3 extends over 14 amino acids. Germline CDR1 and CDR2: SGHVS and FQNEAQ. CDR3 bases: TGTGCCAGCAGCTTAGCGTATCTAGGGGTTGAAGCTTTCTTT. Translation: CASSLAYLGVEAFF.

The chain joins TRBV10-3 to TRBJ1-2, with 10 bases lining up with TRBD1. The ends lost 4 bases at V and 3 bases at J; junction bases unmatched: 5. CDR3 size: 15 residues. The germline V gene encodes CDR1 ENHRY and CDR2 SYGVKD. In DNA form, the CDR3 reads TGTGCCATCAGTGGACAGGGGGCTCCGCACTATGGCTACACCTTC. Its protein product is CAISGQGAPHYGYTF.

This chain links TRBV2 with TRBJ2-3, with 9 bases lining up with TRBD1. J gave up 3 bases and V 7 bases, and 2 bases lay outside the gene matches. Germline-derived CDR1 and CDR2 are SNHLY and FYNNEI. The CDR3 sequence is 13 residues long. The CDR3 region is CASIGQGTDTQYF. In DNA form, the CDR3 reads TGTGCCAGCATAGGACAGGGGACAGATACGCAGTATTTT.

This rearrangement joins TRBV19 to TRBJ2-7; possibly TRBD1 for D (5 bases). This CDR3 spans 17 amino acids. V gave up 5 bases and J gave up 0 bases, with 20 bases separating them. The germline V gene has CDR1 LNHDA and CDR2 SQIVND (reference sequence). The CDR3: CASSFGPTITGSYEQYF. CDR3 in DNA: TGTGCCAGTAGTTTTGGACCAACTATTACAGGCTCCTACGAGCAGTACTTC.

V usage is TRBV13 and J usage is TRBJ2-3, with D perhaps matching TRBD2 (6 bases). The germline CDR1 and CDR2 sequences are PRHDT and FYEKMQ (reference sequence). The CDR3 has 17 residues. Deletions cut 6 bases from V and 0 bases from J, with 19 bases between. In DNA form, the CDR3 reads TGTGCCAGCAGGGAGGGACCCAGGATATTTAGCACAGATACGCAGTATTTT. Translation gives CASREGPRIFSTDTQYF.

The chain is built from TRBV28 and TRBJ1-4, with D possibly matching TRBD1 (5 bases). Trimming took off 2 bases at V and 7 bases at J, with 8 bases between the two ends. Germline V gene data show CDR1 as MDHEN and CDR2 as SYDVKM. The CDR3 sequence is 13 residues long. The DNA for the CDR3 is TGTGCCAGCAGTTTAAGGGGCGCTGAAAAACTGTTTTTT. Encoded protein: CASSLRGAEKLFF.